This entry is about one T cell receptor beta chain. Its specificity is not known. The data belong to a study of radiotherapy plus CTLA-4 blockade in lung cancer. Study-level findings and limits: Reported findings show early blood T cell clone dynamics, with interferon-beta, best predicted response. Peripheral blood showed expansion of tumor-derived TCR clones after radiotherapy and ipilimumab.

Germline V CDR1 and CDR2: SNHLY, FYNNEI. Trimming stripped 7 bases from V and 3 bases from J, with 15 bases between. The CDR3 length is 14 residues. Sequencing was performed with immunoSEQ multiplex PCR; in TCRdb, only in-frame clones are kept and a portion is missing. The sample has about 31,000 clones; around 70% are singletons. Chemo-refractory metastatic non-small-cell lung cancer patients received focal radiation with ipilimumab CTLA-4 blockade. This material consisted of peripheral blood, taken from a patient treated with radiotherapy plus ipilimumab. The V and J genes are TRBV2 and TRBJ1-2; D perhaps matches TRBD1 (6 bases). This clonotype originated in a human donor with non-small cell lung cancer whose response to radiotherapy plus ipilimumab could not be evaluated. CDR3 region: CASTQGSLDYGYTF. In DNA, the CDR3 is TGTGCCAGCACTCAGGGGAGCCTAGACTATGGCTACACCTTC. Filled out from reference TRBV2 and TRBJ1-2, the complete variable domain reads EPEVTQTPSHQVTQMGQEVILRCVPISNHLYFYWYRQILGQKVEFLVSFYNNEISEKSEIFDDQFSVERPDGSNFTLKIRSTKLEDSAMYFCASTQGSLDYGYTFGSGTRLTVV.